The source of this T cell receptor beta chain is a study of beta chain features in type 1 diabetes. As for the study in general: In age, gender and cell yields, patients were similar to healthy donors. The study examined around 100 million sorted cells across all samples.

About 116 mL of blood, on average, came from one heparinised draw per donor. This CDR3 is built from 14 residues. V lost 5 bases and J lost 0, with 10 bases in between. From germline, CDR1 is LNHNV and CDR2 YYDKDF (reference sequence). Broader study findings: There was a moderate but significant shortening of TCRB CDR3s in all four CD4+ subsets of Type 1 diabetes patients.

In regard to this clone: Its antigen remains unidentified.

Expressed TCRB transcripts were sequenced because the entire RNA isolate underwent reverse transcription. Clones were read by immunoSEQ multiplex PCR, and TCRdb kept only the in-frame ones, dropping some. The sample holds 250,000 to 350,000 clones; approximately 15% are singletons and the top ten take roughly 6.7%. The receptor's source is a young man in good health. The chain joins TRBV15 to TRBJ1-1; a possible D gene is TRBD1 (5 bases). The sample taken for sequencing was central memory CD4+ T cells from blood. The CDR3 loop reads CATSQDSMNTEAFF. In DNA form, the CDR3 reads TGTGCCACCAGCCAAGACAGCATGAACACTGAAGCTTTCTTT.